The 18 T cell receptor beta chains listed next were all sequenced from one sample in a study of blood T cell repertoires in COVID-19. Method: immunoSEQ multiplex PCR; TCRdb's copy keeps in-frame clones and lacks some. The sample holds hundreds of thousands of clones, 75% to 90% seen once. The sample consisted of peripheral blood. These receptors were obtained from a human donor in a cohort sampled during active COVID-19.

This rearrangement joins TRBV4-1 to TRBJ1-2; tentative D call: TRBD1 (5 bases). Germline CDR1 and CDR2: MGHRA and YSYEKL. The CDR3 extends over 15 amino acids. Trimming cost V 3 bases and J 8 bases, with 19 bases left between them. The CDR3 nucleotides read TGCGCCAGCAGCCATCCCCAGGGCAGACCGGACGGCTACACCTTC. Its translation: CASSHPQGRPDGYTF.

The chain is built from TRBV13 and TRBJ2-7, with 10 bases fitting TRBD2. Germline CDR1 reads PRHDT; CDR2 reads FYEKMQ (reference sequence). V gave up 6 bases and J gave up 6 bases; unmatched junction bases: 5. The CDR3 is 13 residues long. CDR3 coding DNA: TGTGCCAGCAGAGGGACTAGCGCTTCCGAGCAGTACTTC. Its translation is CASRGTSASEQYF.

The CDR3 nucleotides read TGTGCCACTGAGGACAGAGACAATGAGCAGTTCTTC. It encodes CATEDRDNEQFF. The chain has TRBV7-8 and TRBJ2-1, with a weak D call TRBD1 (6 bases). This CDR3 region has 12 residues. Per germline, CDR1 SGHVS and CDR2 FQNEAQ. Trimming removed 10 bases at V and 5 bases at J, with 12 bases between.

The V and J genes are TRBV6-4 and TRBJ2-5; TRBD1 matches 10 bases. Trimming took 7 bases from V and 0 from J; bases not matched to a gene: 11. Germline-derived CDR1 and CDR2 are MRHNA and SNTAGT. The CDR3 length is 17 residues. The CDR3 DNA reads TGTGCCAGCATAGACAGGGGGCGCTTCCTGTACCAAGAGACCCAGTACTTC. Translating gives CASIDRGRFLYQETQYF.

The V gene is TRBV27, the J gene TRBJ2-7, with 7 bases identical to TRBD2. This CDR3 region has 16 residues. Germline V lookup: CDR1 MNHEY, CDR2 SMNVEV (reference sequence). J gave up 2 bases and V 0 bases, and 7 bases lay outside the gene matches. CDR3 coding DNA: TGTGCCAGCAGTTTATCGGGGGGGGTAAGTGCCTACGAGCAGTACTTC. Translating gives CASSLSGGVSAYEQYF.

This chain uses TRBV18 with TRBJ2-3; D gene unclear. The CDR3 length is 14 residues. Trimming took 3 bases from V and 6 from J, leaving 13 bases between them. Germline V gene lookup returns CDR1 KGHSH and CDR2 LQKENI. The CDR3 nucleotides read TGTGCCAGCTCACCGCAAAGCTCGGGTGATACGCAGTATTTT. It translates to CASSPQSSGDTQYF.

The rearrangement joins TRBV4-1 to TRBJ1-5; D unresolved. The CDR3 is 16 residues long. The germline gives CDR1 MGHRA, CDR2 YSYEKL. V was trimmed by 1 base and J by 1 base, leaving 11 bases between them. This CDR3 is CASSQAEARSNQPQHF. DNA of the CDR3: TGCGCCAGCAGCCAAGCGGAGGCCCGAAGCAATCAGCCCCAGCATTTT.

The chain couples TRBV28 to TRBJ1-4, with TRBD1 matching over 9 bases. The germline V gene encodes CDR1 MDHEN and CDR2 SYDVKM. This CDR3 comprises 15 residues. V gave up 6 bases and J gave up 8 bases; unmatched junction bases: 10. Here the CDR3 reads CASRGGQGLREKLFF. The DNA of the CDR3 is TGTGCCAGCAGGGGGGGACAGGGATTAAGGGAAAAACTGTTTTTT.

This chain connects TRBV27 to TRBJ2-5; no firm D call. The CDR3 runs 15 residues. Germline assignment: CDR1 MNHEY and CDR2 SMNVEV (reference sequence). V was cut by 2 bases and J by 4 bases, with 14 bases left in between. CDR3 in DNA: TGTGCCAGCAGTTTAAGCCGGTCACCAAGAGAGACCCAGTACTTC. Its protein is CASSLSRSPRETQYF.

The chain is built from TRBV5-1 and TRBJ2-3; 7 bases are a match to TRBD1. The CDR3 is 15 amino acids. The V gene's germline CDR1 is SGHRS and CDR2 YFSETQ. Trimming took 0 bases from V and 4 from J; bases not matched to a gene: 5. CDR3 amino acids: CASSLVSTGSDTQYF. The CDR3 coding sequence is TGCGCCAGCAGCTTGGTGTCGACAGGGTCAGATACGCAGTATTTT.

The rearrangement links TRBV28 to TRBJ1-5, with D tentatively TRBD1 (6 bases). This CDR3 has 16 amino acids. The germline V gene has CDR1 MDHEN and CDR2 SYDVKM. Trimming stripped 5 bases from V and 2 bases from J, with 16 bases between. This CDR3 reads CASSLTGLEGNQPQHF. DNA of the CDR3: TGTGCCAGCAGTCTCACAGGGCTGGAGGGCAATCAGCCCCAGCATTTT. Combining the CDR3 with reference TRBV28 and TRBJ1-5 gives the whole variable domain DVKVTQSSRYLVKRTGEKVFLECVQDMDHENMFWYRQDPGLGLRLIYFSYDVKMKEKGDIPEGYSVSREKKERFSLILESASTNQTSMYLCASSLTGLEGNQPQHFGDGTRLSIL.

The gene calls are TRBV21-1 and TRBJ2-1; no check of the table's D call, TRBD2, against the DNA was made. TRBV21-1 is annotated as a pseudogene. The CDR3 contains 16 residues. CDR3 loop: CASSKEARVFYNEQFF. Written as DNA, the CDR3 is TGTGCCAGCAGCAAAGAAGCGAGGGTCTTCTACAATGAGCAGTTCTTC.

This clone has just a few counts. The chain joins TRBV2 to TRBJ1-2, with TRBD1 matching 9 bases. The junction had 6 bases not matched to a gene; V was cut back by 5 bases and J by 8 bases. This CDR3 region has 13 residues. CDR1 and CDR2 (germline): SNHLY, FYNNEI. Here the CDR3 DNA reads TGTGCCAGCAGTCGGGACAGGGAGCTCGGCTACACCTTC. Its translation is CASSRDRELGYTF.

This sequence joins TRBV6-5 and TRBJ1-2, with D unresolved. Trimming removed 6 bases from V and 4 bases from J, with 15 bases in between. The germline V gene encodes CDR1 MNHEY and CDR2 SVGAGI. The CDR3 runs 14 residues. CDR3 bases: TGTGCCAGCAGACTACCGGGTCTCCCCTATGGCTACACCTTC. It codes for CASRLPGLPYGYTF.

This clone appeared once. The chain combines TRBV18 with TRBJ2-5; 7 bases are shared with TRBD1. CDR3 length: 14 amino acids. The trim removed 7 bases at V and 1 base at J, leaving 6 bases unmatched. In germline, CDR1 is KGHSH, CDR2 LQKENI. The CDR3 region is CASFDRDSQETQYF. CDR3 in DNA: TGTGCCAGCTTTGATAGGGACAGCCAAGAGACCCAGTACTTC.

The chain joins TRBV3-1 (or the pseudogene TRBV3-2) to TRBJ2-3, with 12 bases that match TRBD2. The germline CDR1 and CDR2 sequences are LGHDT and YNNKEL (reference sequence). The CDR3 has 15 residues. With V trimmed by 3 bases and J by 5 bases, 3 bases remained unmatched. The CDR3 coding sequence is TGTGCCAGCAGCCAGTCTAGCGGGGGGGGAGATACGCAGTATTTT. This sequence encodes CASSQSSGGGDTQYF.

The chain employs TRBV29-1 and TRBJ2-1; possibly TRBD1 for D (5 bases). Germline loops: CDR1 SQVTM, CDR2 ANQGSEA. V gave up 6 bases and J gave up 1 base, with 13 bases separating them. CDR3 length equals 14 residues. The CDR3 DNA sequence: TGCAGCGTGCTCCCCCGGACATCCTACAATGAGCAGTTCTTC. Encoded protein: CSVLPRTSYNEQFF.

The genes are TRBV27 and TRBJ2-7; TRBD2 matches at 11 bases. Trimming removed 4 bases from V and 0 bases from J; junction bases left unmatched: 8. Germline V lookup: CDR1 MNHEY, CDR2 SMNVEV (reference sequence). This CDR3 comprises 17 residues. The CDR3 reads CASSSQLAGVSSYEQYF. The CDR3, as DNA: TGTGCCAGCAGTTCGCAACTAGCGGGAGTTTCCTCCTACGAGCAGTACTTC.